This TCR beta chain derives from a study of tumor and adjacent non-tumor tissue in lung cancer. On the study more broadly: Samples averaged roughly 4.2 million productive TCRbeta reads each.

The CDR3 length is 14 residues. Between the trimmed V and J ends, which lost 4 bases and 2 bases, there was a span of 11 bases. CDR1 is SGHRS and CDR2 is YFSETQ in the germline V gene. No cell sorting was done before RNA was extracted from the tissue. TCRbeta libraries were built with three rounds of nested PCR, modified from ARM-PCR. TCRdb re-derived calls from the multiplex PCR reads in MiXCR, one entry per CDR3 protein. The table records around 99,000 distinct CDR3 sequences, about 75% of them present only once. The TCR originated in a woman aged 60-75 years with non-small cell lung cancer. Sequencing was carried out using lung tumor tissue. The rearrangement joins TRBV5-1 to TRBJ2-3; D remains ambiguous. CDR3 DNA: TGCGCCAGCAGCGTCGGGTCCTCCACAGATACGCAGTATTTT. Encoded protein: CASSVGSSTDTQYF.